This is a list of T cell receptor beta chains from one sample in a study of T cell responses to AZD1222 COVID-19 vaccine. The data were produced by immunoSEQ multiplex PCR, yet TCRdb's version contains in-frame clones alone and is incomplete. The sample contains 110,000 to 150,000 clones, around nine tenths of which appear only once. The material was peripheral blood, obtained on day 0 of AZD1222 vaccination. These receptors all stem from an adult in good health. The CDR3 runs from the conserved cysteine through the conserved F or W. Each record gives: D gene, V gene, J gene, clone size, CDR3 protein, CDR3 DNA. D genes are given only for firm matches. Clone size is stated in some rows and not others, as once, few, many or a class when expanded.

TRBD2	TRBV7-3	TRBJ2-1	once	CASSPSASGSFYEQFF	TGTGCCAGCAGTCCGTCGGCTAGCGGGAGTTTTTATGAGCAGTTCTTC
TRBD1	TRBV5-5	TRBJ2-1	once	CASSLGGTGHNEQFF	TGTGCCAGCAGCTTGGGTGGGACAGGCCACAATGAGCAGTTCTTC
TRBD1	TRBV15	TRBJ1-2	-	CATSPDRGRSGYTF	TGTGCCACCAGCCCCGACAGGGGGCGTTCCGGCTACACCTTC
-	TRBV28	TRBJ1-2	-	CASSQGRGRLTYGYTF	TGTGCCAGCAGCCAAGGGAGGGGCAGGCTAACCTATGGCTACACCTTC
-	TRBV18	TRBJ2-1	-	CASSPPGEQFF	TGTGCCAGCTCACCACCCGGCGAGCAGTTCTTC
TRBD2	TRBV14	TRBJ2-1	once	CASSQTSGVNNEQFF	TGTGCCAGCAGCCAAACTAGCGGGGTGAACAATGAGCAGTTCTTC
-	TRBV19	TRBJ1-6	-	CASSKPGPTINSPLHF	TGTGCCAGTAGTAAACCCGGACCTACCATCAATTCACCCCTCCACTTT
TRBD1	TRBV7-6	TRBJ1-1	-	CASGPGQSTEAFF	TGTGCCAGCGGCCCGGGACAGAGCACTGAAGCTTTCTTT
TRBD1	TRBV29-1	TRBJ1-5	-	CSGSQGPNQPQHF	TGCAGCGGTTCACAGGGGCCTAATCAGCCCCAGCATTTT
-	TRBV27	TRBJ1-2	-	CASSPRGRADGYTF	TGTGCCAGCAGCCCTCGGGGCAGGGCGGATGGCTACACCTTC